This TCR beta chain stems from a study of Ad26.COV2.S vaccination and SARS-CoV-2 variants. CDR1 is SEHNR, CDR2 FQNEAQ, per germline (reference sequence). CDR3 size: 13 residues. The germline V and J ends were trimmed by 2 bases and 1 base, with 5 bases remaining between them. Measured with immunoSEQ multiplex PCR; TCRdb has only the in-frame clones, and not every one. The sample has fewer than 600,000 clones, about 89% seen once. In its sample, this clone was seen a few times. Documented treatment: around 19 received Ad26.COV2.S at low or high dose, single or two shots; about 5 received placebo; per-sample allocation not given. Samples analyzed were those drawn on day 63 after the first vaccine or placebo injection.

The chain joins TRBV7-9 to TRBJ1-2, with D unclear. Here the sequenced sample was peripheral blood, taken in a trial of Ad26.COV2.S vaccine versus placebo. This clonotype originated in a person aged 18-60 years who received the Ad26.COV2.S COVID-19 vaccine or a placebo. The CDR3 here is CASSLQINYGYTF. The CDR3 DNA reads as TGTGCCAGCAGCTTACAGATTAACTATGGCTACACCTTC.